This TCR beta chain emerged from a study of early T cells in non-severe SARS-CoV-2 infection. For the study at large: Investigators sequenced bulk RNA drawn from unsorted whole blood, and chains remained unpaired.

Findings of the study overall: Reliance on VDJdb matching favored anti-spike CD8 responses; private and CD4 specificities were missed.

Individual cDNA molecules were tagged with unique molecular identifiers, the study reported. MiXCR was run by TCRdb on the 5' RACE reads, yielding one entry per CDR3 protein. The sample consists of around 75,000 distinct CDR3 sequences, roughly 9.5% of them appearing once. This clonotype was picked up a small number of times. What it binds is unknown. J was trimmed by 2 bases and V by 1 base; bases with no gene match: 7. From germline, CDR1 is DFQATT and CDR2 SNEGSKA (reference sequence). This CDR3 has 15 residues. Specimen: whole blood. The chain uses TRBV20-1 and TRBJ2-7, with 8 nucleotides matching TRBD2. The receptor comes from an adult who was a healthcare worker with PCR-confirmed SARS-CoV-2 infection or an uninfected control (not recorded which). The CDR3 DNA follows: TGCAGTGCTAGAGCCCAGACTAGCGTTACCTACGAGCAGTACTTC. Translation gives CSARAQTSVTYEQYF.